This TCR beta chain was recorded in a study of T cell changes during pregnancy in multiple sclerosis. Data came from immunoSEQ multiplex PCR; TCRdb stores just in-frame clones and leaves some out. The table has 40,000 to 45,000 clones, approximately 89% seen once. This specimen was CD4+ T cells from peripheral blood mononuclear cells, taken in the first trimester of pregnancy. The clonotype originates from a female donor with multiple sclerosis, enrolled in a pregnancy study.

The CDR3 sequence is CASSLRGNQPQHF. The CDR3 DNA is TGTGCCAGCAGCCTACGGGGAAATCAGCCCCAGCATTTT. The V and J genes are TRBV7-3 and TRBJ1-5; D not certain. This CDR3 comprises 13 residues. V was cut by 5 bases and J by 4 bases, with 9 bases left in between. The germline gives CDR1 SGHTA, CDR2 FQGTGA.